These 3 T cell receptor beta chains share one sample of origin, sequenced in a study of beta chain features in type 1 diabetes. Reverse transcription of all isolated RNA meant that expressed TCRB transcripts were sequenced. Only in-frame clones appear in the TCRdb table, and some are missing; sequencing was by immunoSEQ multiplex PCR. The sample holds about 140,000 clones, roughly 9.7% seen once. The sequenced material came from central memory CD4+ T cells from blood. The receptor source for this set is a woman aged 40 to 55 in good health.

This clone was observed a handful of times. This specimen includes other DNA sequences encoding the same CDR3. The chain couples TRBV6-5 to TRBJ1-1, with TRBD1 matching 7 bases. Germline V lookup: CDR1 MNHEY, CDR2 SVGAGI. J gave up 1 base and V 2 bases, and 4 bases lay outside the gene matches. The length of the CDR3 is 15 residues. The CDR3 loop reads CASSYTGTANTEAFF. CDR3 sequence (DNA): TGTGCCAGCAGTTACACGGGGACAGCGAACACTGAAGCTTTCTTT.

The sample holds a few counts of this clone. The chain couples TRBV12-1 to TRBJ1-5; the listed D gene, TRBD1, was not tested against the DNA. TRBV12-1 is a pseudogene segment. CDR3 size: 17 residues. CDR3 sequence (DNA): TGTGCCAGCAGCTTTGCCACGATAGGACAGGACTCGCAGCCCCAGCATTTT. This codes for CASSFATIGQDSQPQHF.

The chain is built from TRBV7-9 and TRBJ2-5; 12 bases line up with TRBD2. The germline gives CDR1 SEHNR, CDR2 FQNEAQ (reference sequence). There are 15 residues in the CDR3. Germline trimming cut 5 bases from V and 1 base from J; bases unmatched to any gene: 2. Written as DNA, the CDR3 is TGTGCCAGCAGCCGGACTAGCGGGATCCAAGAGACCCAGTACTTC. This sequence encodes CASSRTSGIQETQYF.